What follows is one T cell receptor beta chain and its context. This clonotype was observed a few times. There is no known antigen for this receptor. No much larger clone exists at a distance of one base, and base qualities are not known. The sample originates from a study of blood T cells in healthy people across ages (dated by TCRdb to about 2015). A note on the overall study: In model experiments, template switching captured about one uniquely barcoded TCR beta cDNA molecule for every two T cells. The study analyzed two additional independent replicas of 1 million unique cDNA reads from the same blood draw for two donors, one aged 18 to 30 and one aged 80 or older. To avoid experimental bias, donors of different ages were randomly spread across the sequencing lanes. Donors were grouped into four age groups: young (average roughly 15 years), middle-aged (about 38), aged (around 60) and long-lived (just over 80). The study measured age-related changes in TCR beta repertoire diversity using deep sequencing normalized with unique cDNA molecular identifiers. Results the study describes overall, beyond this receptor: Compared with the aged group, more naive CD4+ T cells, fewer expanded clones and increased TCR diversity were shown by the long-lived group, suggesting age selection. Estimates of total diversity based on one million sequenced T cells were regarded as lower bounds and as underestimates. Bulk unsorted PBMC profiling prevented conclusive comparison of naive and antigen-experienced compartments. The percentage of naive T cells measured by flow cytometry correlated strongly with observed TCR beta diversity. The CMV infection status of donors was not known, potentially confounding age-related changes in expanded clonotypes. As age increased, observed TCR beta diversity per million T cells dropped in a roughly linear way, and a significant reduction was already evident by age 40.

To prepare the library, 5' RACE was applied. The sequencer was an Illumina HiSeq 2500. The second PCR ran for about 6 to 12 cycles and used a J-beta primer mix along with a sample-barcoded 5' primer. A template-switch 5' adaptor carrying 12 random nucleotides introduced a unique molecular identifier onto each TCR beta cDNA molecule. At least 3 million CDR3-containing paired-end reads were obtained from each sample. The Mint cDNA synthesis kit, primed by a TRBC-specific oligonucleotide, was used to synthesize first-strand cDNA from all RNA. After uracil-DNA glycosylase treatment, a first 18-cycle PCR used universal primers M1SS and BC2_uni_R on all cDNA. As for how the authors treated the data: Each sample was normalized by randomly selecting 1 million high-quality reads, each carrying a distinct molecular identifier. Reads sharing molecular identifiers were discarded rather than binned into consensus sequences. MiTCR, set to a Q25 quality threshold and the strictest error-elimination algorithm, was used for CDR3 identification, clonotype clustering and error correction. A nonparametric unseen species model with Euler transformation was used to estimate lower-bound total TCR beta diversity. TCRdb ran its own pipeline on the public reads, namely fastp trimming at Q25 and MiXCR clone calling, and kept in-frame beta chains. Duplicate CDR3 protein sequences are folded into a single record with the most common DNA and genes. The V and J calls were determined by TCRdb, not by the authors. The sample table records about 320,000 distinct CDR3 sequences; roughly 27% of these occur just once. Around 29% of the sample rests with the top ten.

From cysteine to phenylalanine, the CDR3 is 15 amino acids long. Just the 45-base CDR3 DNA is kept, in frame starting at base 1. For CDR1 and CDR2, the germline V gene lists SQVTM and ANQGSEA. V ends up 7 bases short and J 2 bases short, with an unmatched junction base count of 8. Donors were roughly 40 systemically healthy Caucasian individuals from Russia aged roughly 6 to 90 years. About 9.8 milliliters of peripheral blood were drawn from each donor into EDTA-treated Vacutainer tubes. Ficoll-Paque density-gradient centrifugation was used to isolate PBMCs, with at least 6 million obtained per sample. Total RNA was extracted from PBMCs with Trizol reagent, with at least 6 micrograms obtained per sample. For every donor, flow cytometry on a PBMC aliquot measured the percentage of naive CD45RAhigh/CD27high T cells.

Sequencing used blood. The chain couples TRBV29-1 to TRBJ2-3, with 11 bases matching TRBD2. The sequence was obtained from a woman between 65 and 79 years old in good health. CDR3 sequence: CSADLAGGPTDTQYF. The DNA sequence is as follows: TGCAGCGCCGATTTAGCGGGAGGGCCCACAGATACGCAGTATTTT.